Listed below are T cell receptor beta chains from one sample, sequenced in a study of blood T cell repertoires in COVID-19. Data came from immunoSEQ multiplex PCR; TCRdb stores just in-frame clones and leaves some out. The data contain around 180,000 clones, about 82% of them singletons. The sample consisted of PBMCs or T cells enriched from blood (not recorded which). The receptors here all came from a woman younger than 45 who had recovered from COVID-19. CDR3s include the opening cysteine and the closing phenylalanine or tryptophan. A D gene is named only where the DNA matches it firmly. Clone size appears in some rows only: once, few, many, or a class for an expanded clone.

DNA: TGTGCCAGCAGCTTGGGGGACAGCAAAGAGACCCAGTACTTC; CDR3: CASSLGDSKETQYF; size: .; V: TRBV5-4; J: TRBJ2-5; D: TRBD1
DNA: TGTGCCAGCAGCCTCCCTAGCGCCGGGGGGAACATTCAGTACTTC; CDR3: CASSLPSAGGNIQYF; size: .; V: TRBV6-2/TRBV6-3; J: TRBJ2-4; D: TRBD2
DNA: TGTGCCACCAGCTCCCTAGCGGGTTACGAGCAGTACTTC; CDR3: CATSSLAGYEQYF; size: .; V: TRBV24-1; J: TRBJ2-7; D: TRBD2
DNA: TGTGCCAGCAGTGAGGGGGGGCCGGGCTATGGCTACACCTTC; CDR3: CASSEGGPGYGYTF; size: .; V: TRBV27; J: TRBJ1-2; D: .
DNA: TGTGCCAGCAGTAGACAGGGGGTTCCCTACGAGCAGTACTTC; CDR3: CASSRQGVPYEQYF; size: once; V: TRBV27; J: TRBJ2-7; D: TRBD1
DNA: TGTGCCAGCAGGCGGTCAAGGAATTCACCCCTCCACTTT; CDR3: CASRRSRNSPLHF; size: .; V: TRBV6-5; J: TRBJ1-6; D: .
DNA: TGTGCCAGCAGCTTTCAGGGACAAGAGACCCAGTACTTC; CDR3: CASSFQGQETQYF; size: .; V: TRBV7-9; J: TRBJ2-5; D: .
DNA: TGCGCCAGCAGCTTGGACACAGGGGGCTACGAGCAGTACTTC; CDR3: CASSLDTGGYEQYF; size: many; V: TRBV5-1; J: TRBJ2-7; D: TRBD1
DNA: TGTGCCAGCAGCTTTCTCGGCGGGGGCTACGAGCAGTACTTC; CDR3: CASSFLGGGYEQYF; size: .; V: TRBV3-1/TRBV3-2; J: TRBJ2-7; D: TRBD2
DNA: TGTGCCAGCAGTTTACCGGGAAACACTGAAGCTTTCTTT; CDR3: CASSLPGNTEAFF; size: .; V: TRBV28; J: TRBJ1-1; D: .
DNA: TGTGCCACCACCCAGGGGTCGGGCACTGAAGCTTTCTTT; CDR3: CATTQGSGTEAFF; size: .; V: TRBV24-1; J: TRBJ1-1; D: .
DNA: TGTGCCACCGAGGGGGACTCCTACGAGCAGTACTTC; CDR3: CATEGDSYEQYF; size: .; V: TRBV24-1; J: TRBJ2-7; D: .
DNA: TGTGCCAGCATCCCGGACAGTTCGAACACCGGGGAGCTGTTTTTT; CDR3: CASIPDSSNTGELFF; size: .; V: TRBV5-4; J: TRBJ2-2; D: .
DNA: TGTGCCAGCAGTACCTCACCGGGAGGGCGTTTGCGGAGAGATACGCAGTATTTT; CDR3: CASSTSPGGRLRRDTQYF; size: .; V: TRBV28; J: TRBJ2-3; D: TRBD2
DNA: TGTGCCAGCAGTTCCCGGGGGGGGGACCCCTACGAGCAGTACTTC; CDR3: CASSSRGGDPYEQYF; size: .; V: TRBV6-5; J: TRBJ2-7; D: TRBD2
DNA: TGTGCCAGTAAGGAAGGGACTAGCGGGAGCAATGAGCAGTTCTTC; CDR3: CASKEGTSGSNEQFF; size: .; V: TRBV19; J: TRBJ2-1; D: TRBD2
DNA: TGCAGTGCTAGTAACCCTAGTTCTCCTTACAATGAGCAGTTCTTC; CDR3: CSASNPSSPYNEQFF; size: .; V: TRBV20-1; J: TRBJ2-1; D: .
DNA: TGTGCCAGCAGCTTCGGGACATCCTCCTACGAGCAGTACTTC; CDR3: CASSFGTSSYEQYF; size: .; V: TRBV5-4; J: TRBJ2-7; D: .
DNA: TGTGCCAGCAGCGTAACTAGCGGGACCGTGAACACCGGGGAGCTGTTTTTT; CDR3: CASSVTSGTVNTGELFF; size: .; V: TRBV9; J: TRBJ2-2; D: TRBD2
DNA: TGCGCCAGCAGTTGGGCTAGCGGGAGCGGCTACGAGCAGTACTTC; CDR3: CASSWASGSGYEQYF; size: .; V: TRBV10-2; J: TRBJ2-7; D: TRBD2
DNA: TGTGCCAGCAGTGAGGGACAGGAATCCTACGAGCAGTACTTC; CDR3: CASSEGQESYEQYF; size: .; V: TRBV6-4; J: TRBJ2-7; D: TRBD1
DNA: TGTGCCAGCAGTTACTTCCAGGGGGCGTGGGGCTACACCTTC; CDR3: CASSYFQGAWGYTF; size: .; V: TRBV6-5; J: TRBJ1-2; D: TRBD1
DNA: TGTGCCATCAAGGCGACTAGCGGGAGGACAGATACGCAGTATTTT; CDR3: CAIKATSGRTDTQYF; size: few; V: TRBV10-3; J: TRBJ2-3; D: TRBD2
DNA: TGTGCCAGCAGTTTAACCGGGACTAGCCCCAATGAGCAGTTCTTC; CDR3: CASSLTGTSPNEQFF; size: .; V: TRBV28; J: TRBJ2-1; D: TRBD2
DNA: TGTGCCAGCAAGGGGGCGGGACTAGCATTTGGCGAGCAGTACTTC; CDR3: CASKGAGLAFGEQYF; size: .; V: TRBV6-5; J: TRBJ2-7; D: TRBD2
DNA: TGTGCCAGCAGTTTAATTGGACAGGGATTGAATGAGCAGTTCTTC; CDR3: CASSLIGQGLNEQFF; size: .; V: TRBV28; J: TRBJ2-1; D: TRBD1
DNA: TGTGCCAGCAGCTTAGGGCAGGGTATCTTCTATGGCTACACCTTC; CDR3: CASSLGQGIFYGYTF; size: .; V: TRBV7-9; J: TRBJ1-2; D: .
DNA: TGCAGTGCTAACAGGGCAGGGGCGCTCCACTTT; CDR3: CSANRAGALHF; size: .; V: TRBV20-1; J: TRBJ1-6; D: .
DNA: TGTGCCAGCTCACCGTCTACTAGCGGGAGATTCTCCTACGAGCAGTACTTC; CDR3: CASSPSTSGRFSYEQYF; size: .; V: TRBV18; J: TRBJ2-7; D: TRBD2
DNA: TGTGCCAGCAGTGAGGCCAGACTCAATCAGCCCCAGCATTTT; CDR3: CASSEARLNQPQHF; size: .; V: TRBV2; J: TRBJ1-5; D: .
DNA: TGTGCCAGCAGCTTAGAGTATGGCAGAAAGTACGAGCAGTACTTC; CDR3: CASSLEYGRKYEQYF; size: few; V: TRBV7-8; J: TRBJ2-7; D: .
DNA: TGCGCCAGCAGCACGGGACAGTTCGGCTACGAGCAGTACTTC; CDR3: CASSTGQFGYEQYF; size: few; V: TRBV5-1; J: TRBJ2-7; D: TRBD1
DNA: TGTGCCAGCAGTTATGGAGATCTTCTCGCCAAAAACATTCAGTACTTC; CDR3: CASSYGDLLAKNIQYF; size: .; V: TRBV6-5; J: TRBJ2-4; D: .
DNA: TGTGCCAGCAGCCAAGATGGATTTAGGGGTGGCTACACCTTC; CDR3: CASSQDGFRGGYTF; size: once; V: TRBV3-1/TRBV3-2; J: TRBJ1-2; D: .
DNA: TGTGCCAGCAGTTTCGGCCTAGCCGGGACCGGGGAGCTGTTTTTT; CDR3: CASSFGLAGTGELFF; size: .; V: TRBV27; J: TRBJ2-2; D: .
DNA: TGTGCCAGTAGTACGCGACAGGGGCTGAGCAATCAGCCCCAGCATTTT; CDR3: CASSTRQGLSNQPQHF; size: .; V: TRBV19; J: TRBJ1-5; D: TRBD1
DNA: TGTGCCAGCAGTGACGCGGGGGACACCAATGAGCAGTTCTTC; CDR3: CASSDAGDTNEQFF; size: .; V: TRBV6-4; J: TRBJ2-1; D: .
DNA: TGTGCCAGCAGTCCAACAAGACTAGTTCACCACGAGCAGTACTTC; CDR3: CASSPTRLVHHEQYF; size: few; V: TRBV6-5; J: TRBJ2-7; D: .
DNA: TGTGCCAGTTCACAGGGAAGATGGGGAGTGACTGAAGCTTTCTTT; CDR3: CASSQGRWGVTEAFF; size: .; V: TRBV19; J: TRBJ1-1; D: .